A selection of T cell receptor beta chains follows, all from one sample in a study of T-cell memory formation after mild COVID-19. MiXCR, applied by TCRdb to the 5' RACE reads, yields one record per CDR3 protein. The sample carries some 110,000 distinct CDR3 sequences, 12% recorded once. The sequenced sample consisted of PBMCs or a T cell subset sorted from them (not recorded which). All receptors come from an adult woman who had mild COVID-19 (a few samples of this study predate the infection). Cell type and time point are not known. Both conserved end residues are part of each CDR3. A D gene is named only where the DNA matches it firmly. The size entry is marked missing in some rows and otherwise reads once, few, many or a size class.

size	length	V	J	D	CDR3	DNA
few	15	TRBV5-1	TRBJ1-3	TRBD1	CASSLIPGQDLWGNF	TGCGCCAGCAGCCTGATCCCGGGACAGGACCTATGGGGGAATTTT
.	17	TRBV5-5	TRBJ2-1	TRBD2	CASSSRLAGEGWGEQFF	TGTGCCAGCAGCTCCCGACTAGCGGGAGAGGGGTGGGGTGAGCAGTTCTTC
few	21	TRBV11-2	TRBJ2-3	TRBD2	CASSLDALAGAPDLSTDTQYF	TGTGCCAGCAGCTTAGATGCCCTAGCGGGGGCGCCGGACCTCAGCACAGATACGCAGTATTTT
.	17	TRBV27	TRBJ2-1	.	CASSMLPGQPSGDEQFF	TGTGCCAGCAGTATGTTGCCCGGACAGCCCTCGGGTGATGAGCAGTTCTTC
many	14	TRBV2	TRBJ2-7	.	CASSEASGPYEQYF	TGTGCCAGCAGTGAAGCGTCGGGGCCCTACGAGCAGTACTTC
.	14	TRBV9	TRBJ1-1	TRBD1	CASSVTGKSTEAFF	TGTGCCAGCAGCGTGACAGGGAAGAGCACTGAAGCTTTCTTT
many	17	TRBV20-1	TRBJ2-5	TRBD2	CSASQGLAGGPEETQYF	TGCAGTGCTTCCCAGGGACTAGCGGGAGGGCCAGAGGAGACCCAGTACTTC
many	20	TRBV27	TRBJ2-2	TRBD2	CASSLSGTSGRAPHTGELFF	TGTGCCAGCAGTTTATCGGGGACTAGCGGGAGGGCCCCGCACACCGGGGAGCTGTTTTTT
few	16	TRBV4-3	TRBJ2-7	.	CASSQEWGAFDYEQYF	TGCGCCAGCAGCCAAGAATGGGGGGCCTTTGACTACGAGCAGTACTTC
.	18	TRBV12-3/TRBV12-4	TRBJ2-7	TRBD2	CASSSTTSGGWISYEQYF	TGTGCCAGCAGTTCGACGACTAGCGGGGGTTGGATTTCCTACGAGCAGTACTTC
.	12	TRBV5-1	TRBJ2-7	.	CASSLVGIEQYF	TGCGCCAGCAGCTTGGTTGGGATCGAGCAGTACTTC
once	13	TRBV5-1	TRBJ2-7	.	CARDRSGSYEQYF	TGCGCCAGGGATAGATCAGGGAGCTACGAGCAGTACTTC
few	14	TRBV13	TRBJ1-1	TRBD1	CASRWPTRGPEAFF	TGTGCCAGCCGTTGGCCAACAAGGGGGCCGGAAGCTTTCTTT
few	14	TRBV7-8	TRBJ1-1	.	CASSLGEANTEAFF	TGTGCCAGCAGCTTAGGGGAAGCGAACACTGAAGCTTTCTTT
few	14	TRBV14	TRBJ2-1	.	CASSHIDVYNEQFF	TGTGCCAGCAGCCATATCGACGTCTACAATGAGCAGTTCTTC
.	14	TRBV7-9	TRBJ2-7	.	CASSFAAPGDEQYF	TGTGCCAGCAGCTTTGCAGCGCCCGGCGACGAGCAGTACTTC
.	17	TRBV7-9	TRBJ1-1	.	CASSLVGREAGDTEAFF	TGTGCCAGCAGCTTAGTAGGTAGGGAGGCTGGGGACACTGAAGCTTTCTTT
.	14	TRBV4-1	TRBJ2-7	.	CASSLEGPFHEQYF	TGCGCCAGCAGCCTAGAGGGTCCCTTCCACGAGCAGTACTTC
.	13	TRBV7-9	TRBJ1-6	.	CASRGGDGSPLHF	TGTGCCAGCCGGGGAGGTGATGGATCACCCCTCCACTTT
few	17	TRBV5-1	TRBJ1-2	.	CASSEERRTDRNYGYTF	TGCGCCAGCAGCGAGGAGAGGCGCACCGACCGAAACTATGGCTACACCTTC
many	12	TRBV7-6	TRBJ2-7	.	CASSYREDEQYF	TGTGCCAGCAGCTATAGGGAGGACGAGCAGTACTTC
.	14	TRBV28	TRBJ2-5	.	CASRVTSARETQYF	TGTGCCAGCAGAGTTACCAGTGCCCGAGAGACCCAGTACTTC
.	18	TRBV20-1	TRBJ2-1	TRBD2	CSARESVRTSNFYNEQFF	TGCAGTGCTAGAGAAAGCGTCCGGACTAGCAATTTTTACAATGAGCAGTTCTTC
.	13	TRBV12-3/TRBV12-4	TRBJ1-5	TRBD1	CASSRGGNQPQHF	TGTGCCAGCAGCAGGGGGGGGAACCAGCCCCAGCATTTT
.	18	TRBV7-8	TRBJ2-7	TRBD2	CASSLANPALTSYNEQYF	TGTGCCAGCAGCTTAGCAAACCCAGCCCTGACTAGCTACAACGAGCAGTACTTC